This T cell receptor beta chain appears in the sequencing data of a study of post-analysis software for immune sequencing data. Turning to the study itself: Courses of disease covered relapsing-remitting, secondary progressive and progressive-relapsing multiple sclerosis. Notes on the study in general: Comparison with controls showed significantly lower normalized Chao1 diversity in multiple sclerosis patients. Patients carried roughly 5 TRBV segments more frequently than controls did, and TRBV5-6, TRBV5-1 and TRBV20-1 were among them. Samples from one preparation batch, clustered by F measure, grouped strongly together.

The V segment lost 2 bases and the J segment 0 bases; nucleotides outside the gene matches: 6. The germline CDR1 and CDR2 sequences are SGHRS and YFSETQ. The CDR3 extends over 16 amino acids. As regards this clonotype: What it binds is not known.

Unique molecular identifiers had been added to the TCR beta cDNA libraries. TCRdb reprocessed the PCR reads via MiXCR and lists one record per CDR3 protein. Counted here are about 540,000 distinct CDR3 sequences, 30% to 40% occurring once; the ten biggest clones make up around 6.1%. The clonotype comes from a girl under 18 with multiple sclerosis. The sequenced sample consisted of blood. This chain joins TRBV5-1 and TRBJ2-3; 7 bases agree with TRBD2. The DNA for the CDR3 is TGCGCCAGCAGCTTCGGTCTAGCGGCTAGCACAGATACGCAGTATTTT. Translation: CASSFGLAASTDTQYF.